These 3 T cell receptor beta chains were all obtained from the same sample, sequenced in a study of blood T cells in healthy people across ages. A second PCR of roughly 7 to 11 cycles used a sample-barcoded 5' primer and a J-beta primer mix. A single record per CDR3 protein comes from TCRdb applying MiXCR to the 5' RACE reads. The data contain more than 800,000 distinct CDR3 sequences, 35% to 55% of them singletons. Sequences were obtained from blood. The receptors derive from a woman aged 55-70 years in good health.

The V call is TRBV4-2, the J call TRBJ2-7; no firm D call. Trimming stripped 2 bases from V and 3 bases from J, with 14 bases between. CDR3 length: 15 amino acids. Germline CDR1 reads LGHNA; CDR2 reads YNFKEQ. This CDR3 reads CASSQTPDGDYEQYF. The CDR3 nucleotides are TGTGCCAGCAGCCAAACCCCGGACGGAGACTACGAGCAGTACTTC.

The V call is TRBV3-1, the J call TRBJ2-5; maybe TRBD1 (6 bases). This CDR3 is 16 amino acids long. Germline loops: CDR1 LGHDT, CDR2 YNNKEL (reference sequence). The ends were cut back, 1 base at V and 2 bases at J, with 14 bases in the middle. CDR3 coding DNA: TGTGCCAGCAGCCAAGTTCGGGCTAGGGGGCAAGAGACCCAGTACTTC. It is translated as CASSQVRARGQETQYF.

This chain links TRBV27 with TRBJ2-6; D is uncertain. V was pared by 3 bases and J by 2 bases, with 8 bases between. There are 15 residues in the CDR3. CDR1 is MNHEY and CDR2 is SMNVEV in the germline V gene (reference sequence). The CDR3 loop reads CASSFLSTGANVLTF. DNA for the CDR3: TGTGCCAGCAGTTTTCTATCTACTGGGGCCAACGTCCTGACTTTC.